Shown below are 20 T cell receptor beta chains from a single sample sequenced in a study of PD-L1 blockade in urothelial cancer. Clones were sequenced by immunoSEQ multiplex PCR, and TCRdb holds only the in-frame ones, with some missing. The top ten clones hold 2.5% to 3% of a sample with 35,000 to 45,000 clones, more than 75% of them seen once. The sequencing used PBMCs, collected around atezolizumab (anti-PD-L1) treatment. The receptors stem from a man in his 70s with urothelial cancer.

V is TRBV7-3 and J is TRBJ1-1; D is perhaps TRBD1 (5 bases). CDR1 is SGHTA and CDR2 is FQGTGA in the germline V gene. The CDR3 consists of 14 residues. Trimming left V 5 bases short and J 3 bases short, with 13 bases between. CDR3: CASSQGNLDTEAFF. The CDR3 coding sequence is TGTGCCAGCAGCCAGGGAAACCTGGACACTGAAGCTTTCTTT.

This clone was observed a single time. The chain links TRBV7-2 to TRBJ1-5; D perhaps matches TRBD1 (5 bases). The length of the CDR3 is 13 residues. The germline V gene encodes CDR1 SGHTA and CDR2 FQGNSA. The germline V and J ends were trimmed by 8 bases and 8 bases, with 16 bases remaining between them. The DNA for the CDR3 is TGTGCCAGCCGCTATGCGTGGGGGGAGCCCCAGCATTTT. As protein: CASRYAWGEPQHF.

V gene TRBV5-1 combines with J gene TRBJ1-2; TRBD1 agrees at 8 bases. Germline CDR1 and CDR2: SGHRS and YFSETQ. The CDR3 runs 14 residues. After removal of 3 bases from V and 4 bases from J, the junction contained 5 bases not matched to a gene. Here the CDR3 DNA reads TGCGCCAGCAGCTCAGGACAGGGTGGCTATGGCTACACCTTC. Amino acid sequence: CASSSGQGGYGYTF.

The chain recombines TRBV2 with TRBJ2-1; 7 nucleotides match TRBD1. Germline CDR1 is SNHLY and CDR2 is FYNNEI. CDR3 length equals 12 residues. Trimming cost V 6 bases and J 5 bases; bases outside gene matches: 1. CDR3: CASSDRDNEQFF. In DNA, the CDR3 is TGTGCCAGCAGCGACAGGGACAATGAGCAGTTCTTC.

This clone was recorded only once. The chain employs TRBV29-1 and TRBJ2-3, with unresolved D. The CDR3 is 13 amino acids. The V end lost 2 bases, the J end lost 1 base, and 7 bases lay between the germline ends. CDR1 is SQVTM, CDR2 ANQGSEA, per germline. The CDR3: CSVESSGTDTQYF. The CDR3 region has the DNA TGCAGCGTTGAAAGCAGCGGCACAGATACGCAGTATTTT.

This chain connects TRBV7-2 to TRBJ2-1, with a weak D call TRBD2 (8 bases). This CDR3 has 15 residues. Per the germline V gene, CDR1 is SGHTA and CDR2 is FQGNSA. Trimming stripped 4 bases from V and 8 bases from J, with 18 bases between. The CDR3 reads CASSSGGSGSHEQFF. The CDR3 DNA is TGTGCCAGCAGCTCAGGGGGGAGCGGGAGCCATGAGCAGTTCTTC.

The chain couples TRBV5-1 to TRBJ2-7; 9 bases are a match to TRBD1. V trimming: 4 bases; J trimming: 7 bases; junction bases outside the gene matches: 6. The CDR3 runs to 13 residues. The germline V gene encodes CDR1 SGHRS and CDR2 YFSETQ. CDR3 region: CASSLQGAEEQYF. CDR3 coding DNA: TGCGCCAGCAGCCTACAGGGGGCGGAAGAGCAGTACTTC.

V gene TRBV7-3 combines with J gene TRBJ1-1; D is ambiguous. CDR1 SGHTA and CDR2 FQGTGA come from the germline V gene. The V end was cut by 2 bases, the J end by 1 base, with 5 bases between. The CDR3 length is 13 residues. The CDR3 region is CASSLEQNTEAFF. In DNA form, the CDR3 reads TGTGCCAGCAGCTTAGAGCAGAACACTGAAGCTTTCTTT.

CDR3 in amino acids: CASSLSGLETQYF. CDR3 nucleotides: TGTGCCAGCAGCTTAAGCGGGTTAGAGACCCAGTACTTC. The chain links TRBV11-3 to TRBJ2-5; tentative D call: TRBD2 (6 bases). Trimming removed 2 bases from V and 4 bases from J, with 8 bases in between. Germline V gives CDR1 SGHNT, CDR2 YENEEA. The CDR3 spans 13 residues. Variable domain in full (rest from reference TRBV11-3 and TRBJ2-5): EAGVVQSPRYKIIEKKQPVAFWCNPISGHNTLYWYLQNLGQGPELLIRYENEEAVDDSQLPKDRFSAERLKGVDSTLKIQPAELGDSAVYLCASSLSGLETQYFGPGTRLLVL.

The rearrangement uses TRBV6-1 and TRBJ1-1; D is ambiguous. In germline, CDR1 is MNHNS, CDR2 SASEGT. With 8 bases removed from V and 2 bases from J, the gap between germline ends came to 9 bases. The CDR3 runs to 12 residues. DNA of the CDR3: TGTGCCAGCGCGCGAGTTAACACTGAAGCTTTCTTT. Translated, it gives CASARVNTEAFF.

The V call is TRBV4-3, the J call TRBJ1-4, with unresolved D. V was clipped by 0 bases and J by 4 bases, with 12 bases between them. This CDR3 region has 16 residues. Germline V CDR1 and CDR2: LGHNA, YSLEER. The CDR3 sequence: CASSQDLHRYNEKLFF. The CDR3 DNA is TGCGCCAGCAGCCAAGATCTCCACAGATATAATGAAAAACTGTTTTTT.

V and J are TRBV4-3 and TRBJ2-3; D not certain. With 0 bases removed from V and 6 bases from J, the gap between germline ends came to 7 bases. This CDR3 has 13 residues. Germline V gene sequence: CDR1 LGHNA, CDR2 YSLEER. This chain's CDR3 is CASSQDERDTQYF. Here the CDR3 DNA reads TGCGCCAGCAGCCAAGATGAGAGGGATACGCAGTATTTT.

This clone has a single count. The CDR3 reads CASSQESRLNIQYF. DNA for the CDR3: TGCGCCAGCAGTCAAGAGTCCAGGTTAAACATTCAGTACTTC. V and J are TRBV23-1 and TRBJ2-4; no firm D call. TRBV23-1 is flagged as an ORF with uncertain function. This CDR3 has 14 amino acids. Trimming stripped 2 bases from V and 6 bases from J, with 11 bases between.

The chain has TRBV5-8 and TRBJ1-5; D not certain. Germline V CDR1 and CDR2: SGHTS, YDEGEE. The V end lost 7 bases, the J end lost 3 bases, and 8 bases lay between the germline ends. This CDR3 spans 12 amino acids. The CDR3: CASEGLNQPQHF. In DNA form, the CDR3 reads TGTGCCAGCGAGGGTCTCAATCAGCCCCAGCATTTT.

The CDR3, as DNA: TGTGCCAGCTCACCACCGACAGGGAGCACAGATACGCAGTATTTT. This sequence encodes CASSPPTGSTDTQYF. The chain combines TRBV18 with TRBJ2-3, with 7 bases matching TRBD1. Germline lookup yields CDR1 KGHSH and CDR2 LQKENI. Germline trimming cut 0 bases from V and 0 bases from J; bases unmatched to any gene: 0. The CDR3 loop spans 15 amino acids.

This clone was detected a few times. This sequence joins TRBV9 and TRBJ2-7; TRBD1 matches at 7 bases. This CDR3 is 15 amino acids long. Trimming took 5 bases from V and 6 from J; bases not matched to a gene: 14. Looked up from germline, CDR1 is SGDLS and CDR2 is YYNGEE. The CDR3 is CASSATRTGASEQYF. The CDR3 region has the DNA TGTGCCAGCAGTGCGACCCGGACAGGCGCAAGCGAGCAGTACTTC.

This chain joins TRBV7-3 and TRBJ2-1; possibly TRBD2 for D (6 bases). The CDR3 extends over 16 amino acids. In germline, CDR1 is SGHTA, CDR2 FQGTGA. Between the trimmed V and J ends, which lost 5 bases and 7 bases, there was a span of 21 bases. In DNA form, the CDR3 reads TGTGCCAGCAGCCATGGGCCCGGGAGAGCGGTGAATGAGCAGTTCTTC. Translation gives CASSHGPGRAVNEQFF.

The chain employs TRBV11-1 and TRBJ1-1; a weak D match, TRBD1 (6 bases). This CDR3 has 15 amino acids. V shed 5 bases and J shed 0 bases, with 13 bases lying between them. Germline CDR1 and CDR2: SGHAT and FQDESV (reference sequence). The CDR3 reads CASSAGQSMNTEAFF. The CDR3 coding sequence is TGTGCCAGCAGCGCTGGACAGTCCATGAACACTGAAGCTTTCTTT.

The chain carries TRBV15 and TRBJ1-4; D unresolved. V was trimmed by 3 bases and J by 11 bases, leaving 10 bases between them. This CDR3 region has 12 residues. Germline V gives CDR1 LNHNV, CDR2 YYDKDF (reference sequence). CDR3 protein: CATSSAAGKLFF. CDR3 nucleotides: TGTGCCACCAGCAGTGCGGCGGGGAAACTGTTTTTT.

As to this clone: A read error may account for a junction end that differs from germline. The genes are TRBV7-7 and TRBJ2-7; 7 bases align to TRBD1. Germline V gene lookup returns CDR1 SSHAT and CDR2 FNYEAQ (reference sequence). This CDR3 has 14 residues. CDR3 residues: CASSPSQGAYEQYF. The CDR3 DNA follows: TGTGCTAGCAGCCCTAGTCAGGGGGCCTACGAGCAGTACTTC.